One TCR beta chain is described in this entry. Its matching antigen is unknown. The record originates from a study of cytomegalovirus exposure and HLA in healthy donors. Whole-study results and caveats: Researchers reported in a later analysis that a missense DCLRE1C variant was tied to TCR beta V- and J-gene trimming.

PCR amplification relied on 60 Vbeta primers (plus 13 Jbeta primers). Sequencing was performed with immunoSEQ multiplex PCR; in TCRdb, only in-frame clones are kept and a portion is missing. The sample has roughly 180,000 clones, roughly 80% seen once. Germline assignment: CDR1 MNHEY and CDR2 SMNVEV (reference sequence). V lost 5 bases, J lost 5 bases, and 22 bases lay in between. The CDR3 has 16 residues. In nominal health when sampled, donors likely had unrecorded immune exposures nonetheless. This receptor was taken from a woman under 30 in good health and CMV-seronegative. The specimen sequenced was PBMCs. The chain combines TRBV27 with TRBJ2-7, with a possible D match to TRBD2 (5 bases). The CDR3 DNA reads TGTGCCAGCAGTACCCTCCTTGACGGACTTTCACACGAGCAGTACTTC. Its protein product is CASSTLLDGLSHEQYF.